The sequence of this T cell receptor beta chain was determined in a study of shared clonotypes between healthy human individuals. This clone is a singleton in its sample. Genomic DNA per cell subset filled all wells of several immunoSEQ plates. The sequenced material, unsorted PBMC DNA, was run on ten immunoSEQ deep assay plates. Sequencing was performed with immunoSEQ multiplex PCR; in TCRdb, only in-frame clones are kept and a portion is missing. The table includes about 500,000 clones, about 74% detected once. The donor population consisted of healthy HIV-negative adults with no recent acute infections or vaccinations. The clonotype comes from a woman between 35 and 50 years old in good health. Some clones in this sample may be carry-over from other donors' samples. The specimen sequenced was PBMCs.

The CDR3 DNA is TGTGCCTGGAGTGTACTAGGACTAGGTGGGACCCAGTACTTC. It yields the protein CAWSVLGLGGTQYF. V gene TRBV30 combines with J gene TRBJ2-5, with TRBD2 matching 7 bases. The V gene's germline CDR1 is GTSNPN and CDR2 SVGIG (reference sequence). The CDR3 loop spans 14 amino acids. V lost 0 bases and J lost 7; bases outside the gene matches: 8. Full variable domain (remainder filled in from reference TRBV30 and TRBJ2-5): SQTIHQWPATLVQPVGSPLSLECTVEGTSNPNLYWYRQAAGRGLQLLFYSVGIGQISSEVPQNLSASRPQDRQFILSSKKLLLSDSGFYLCAWSVLGLGGTQYFGPGTRLLVL.